Detailed here is one T cell receptor (beta chain). Its antigen remains unknown. The CDR3 extends over 11 amino acids. Losses at the gene ends were 9 bases for V and 5 bases for J; bases not matched to a gene: 3. Germline loops: CDR1 SGHDN, CDR2 FVKESK. TCR beta CDR3 regions were amplified from RNA transcripts. In the first-round RT-PCR of the TCR CDR3, the HTBI primer set was used. MiXCR was run by TCRdb on the multiplex PCR reads, yielding one entry per CDR3 protein. In the table there are hundreds of thousands of distinct CDR3 sequences, 15% to 20% of which are singletons. This sample is part of a study of T cells in Graves' hyperthyroidism and ophthalmopathy. About the research overall: Sampling of peripheral blood happened at initial diagnosis, prior to any treatment.

Study-level findings and limits: Most expanded thyroid clonotypes above 0.001 recurred in blood.

This sequence was found in a woman aged 18-29 years with Graves' hyperthyroidism. Material for sequencing was blood. The chain combines TRBV14 with TRBJ2-5; 7 bases map to TRBD1. The CDR3 here is CARNRGETQYF. Written as DNA, the CDR3 is TGTGCCAGGAACAGGGGTGAGACCCAGTACTTC.